This T cell receptor beta chain was sequenced for a study of spatial heterogeneity in lung cancer. Findings and caveats of the study: Higher tumor mutation counts went along with higher counts of expanded intratumoral alpha and beta TCRs.

TCRdb itself ran the 5' RACE reads through MiXCR, one entry per CDR3 protein. The table has around 4,000 distinct CDR3 sequences, 7.5% to 10% seen once. Germline V gene lookup returns CDR1 SGHTA and CDR2 FQGNSA. The ends were cut back, 5 bases at V and 4 bases at J, with 12 bases in the middle. This CDR3 comprises 13 residues. Only a few counts were recorded for this clonotype. The antigen remains undetermined. Time point denoted: sample taken at primary tumor resection. The sequence came from a male donor with early-stage non-small cell lung cancer. The specimen comprised lung tumor tissue, sampled at surgery. This sequence joins TRBV7-2 and TRBJ2-7; D remains ambiguous. The CDR3 DNA follows: TGTGCCAGCAGCCAAAGAGTGGGATACGAGCAGTACTTC. Amino acid sequence: CASSQRVGYEQYF.